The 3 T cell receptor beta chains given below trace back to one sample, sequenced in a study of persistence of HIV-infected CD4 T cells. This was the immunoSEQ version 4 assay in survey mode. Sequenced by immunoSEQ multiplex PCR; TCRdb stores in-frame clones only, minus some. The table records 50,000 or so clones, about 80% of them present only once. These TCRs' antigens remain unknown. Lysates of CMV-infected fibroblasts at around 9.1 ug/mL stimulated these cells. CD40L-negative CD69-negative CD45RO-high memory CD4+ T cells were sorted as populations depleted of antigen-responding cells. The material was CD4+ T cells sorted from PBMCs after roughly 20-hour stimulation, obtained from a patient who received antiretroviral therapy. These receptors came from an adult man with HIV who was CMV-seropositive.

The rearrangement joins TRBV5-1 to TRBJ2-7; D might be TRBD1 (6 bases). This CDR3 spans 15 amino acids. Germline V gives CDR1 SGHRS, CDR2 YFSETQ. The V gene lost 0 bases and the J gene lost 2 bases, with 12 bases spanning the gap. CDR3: CASSLGQGTPYEQYF. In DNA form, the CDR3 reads TGCGCCAGCAGCTTGGGTCAGGGGACCCCCTACGAGCAGTACTTC. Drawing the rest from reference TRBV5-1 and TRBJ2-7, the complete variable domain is KAGVTQTPRYLIKTRGQQVTLSCSPISGHRSVSWYQQTPGQGLQFLFEYFSETQRNKGNFPGRFSGRQFSNSRSEMNVSTLELGDSALYLCASSLGQGTPYEQYFGPGTRLTVT.

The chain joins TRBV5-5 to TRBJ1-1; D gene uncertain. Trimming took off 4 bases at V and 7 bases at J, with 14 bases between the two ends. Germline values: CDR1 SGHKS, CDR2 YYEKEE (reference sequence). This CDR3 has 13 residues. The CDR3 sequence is CASSPYLGSEAFF. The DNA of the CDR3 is TGTGCCAGCAGCCCATATTTGGGGAGTGAAGCTTTCTTT.

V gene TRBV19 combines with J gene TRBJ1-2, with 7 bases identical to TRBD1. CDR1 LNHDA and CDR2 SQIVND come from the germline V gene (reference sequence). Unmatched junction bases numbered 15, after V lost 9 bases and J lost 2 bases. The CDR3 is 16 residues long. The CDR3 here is CASKPGRDSYNYGYTF. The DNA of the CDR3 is TGTGCCAGCAAGCCCGGTCGGGACAGCTACAACTATGGCTACACCTTC.